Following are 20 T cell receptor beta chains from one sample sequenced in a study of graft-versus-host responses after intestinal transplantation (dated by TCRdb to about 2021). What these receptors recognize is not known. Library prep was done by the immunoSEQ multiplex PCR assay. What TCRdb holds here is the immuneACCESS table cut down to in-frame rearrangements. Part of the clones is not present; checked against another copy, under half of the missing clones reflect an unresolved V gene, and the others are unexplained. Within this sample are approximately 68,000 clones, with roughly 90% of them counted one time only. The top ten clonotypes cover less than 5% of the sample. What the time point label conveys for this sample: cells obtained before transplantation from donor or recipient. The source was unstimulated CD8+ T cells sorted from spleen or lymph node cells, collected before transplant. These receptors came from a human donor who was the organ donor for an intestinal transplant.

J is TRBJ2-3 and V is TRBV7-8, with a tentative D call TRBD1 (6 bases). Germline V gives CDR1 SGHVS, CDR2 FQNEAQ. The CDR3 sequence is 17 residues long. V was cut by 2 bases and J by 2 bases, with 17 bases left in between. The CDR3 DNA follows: TGTGCCAGCAGCTTATTTCATGGGGGCCCCCCCACAGATACGCAGTATTTT. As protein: CASSLFHGGPPTDTQYF. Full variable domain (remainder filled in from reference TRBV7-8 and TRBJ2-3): GAGVSQSPRYKVAKRGQDVALRCDPISGHVSLFWYQQALGQGPEFLTYFQNEAQLDKSGLPSDRFFAERPEGSVSTLKIQRTQQEDSAVYLCASSLFHGGPPTDTQYFGPGTRLTVL.

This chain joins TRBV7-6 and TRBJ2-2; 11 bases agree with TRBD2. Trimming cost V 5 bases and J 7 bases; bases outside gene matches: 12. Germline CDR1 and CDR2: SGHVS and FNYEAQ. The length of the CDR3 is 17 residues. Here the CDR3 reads CASSDRSGGAPGGELFF. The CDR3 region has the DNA TGTGCCAGCAGCGACCGTAGCGGGGGGGCCCCCGGCGGGGAGCTGTTTTTT.

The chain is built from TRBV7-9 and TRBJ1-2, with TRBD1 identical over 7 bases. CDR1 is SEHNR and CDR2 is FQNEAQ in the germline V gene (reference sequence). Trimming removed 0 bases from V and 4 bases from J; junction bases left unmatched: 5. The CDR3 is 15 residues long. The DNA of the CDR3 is TGTGCCAGCAGCTTAGCAGGGGGCTATGGCTATGGCTACACCTTC. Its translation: CASSLAGGYGYGYTF.

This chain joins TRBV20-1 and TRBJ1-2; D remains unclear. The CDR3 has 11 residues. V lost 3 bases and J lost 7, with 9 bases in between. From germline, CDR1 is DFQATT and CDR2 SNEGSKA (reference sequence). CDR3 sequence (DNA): TGCAGTGCTAGTAAGGAGTCTGGCTACACCTTC. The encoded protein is CSASKESGYTF.

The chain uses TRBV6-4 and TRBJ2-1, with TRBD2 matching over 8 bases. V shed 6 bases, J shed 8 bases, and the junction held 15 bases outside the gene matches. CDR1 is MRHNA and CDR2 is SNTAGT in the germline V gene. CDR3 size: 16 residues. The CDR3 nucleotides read TGTGCCAGCAGCTATCAGGCGGGGGGACGGGATGATGAGCAGTTCTTC. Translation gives CASSYQAGGRDDEQFF.

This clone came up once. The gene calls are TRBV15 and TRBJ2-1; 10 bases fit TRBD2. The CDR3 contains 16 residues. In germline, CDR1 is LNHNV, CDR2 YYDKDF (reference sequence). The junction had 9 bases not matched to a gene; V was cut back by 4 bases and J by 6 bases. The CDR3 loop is CATSNLAGGVGNEQFF. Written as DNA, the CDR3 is TGTGCCACCAGCAACTTAGCGGGGGGTGTGGGCAATGAGCAGTTCTTC.

The CDR3 coding sequence is TGTGCCAGCACCCCCTTACAGGGGAACTATGGCTACACCTTC. Translated: CASTPLQGNYGYTF. V and J are TRBV27 and TRBJ1-2; 7 bases are shared with TRBD1. The length of the CDR3 is 14 residues. Germline V gene data show CDR1 as MNHEY and CDR2 as SMNVEV (reference sequence). The ends lost 7 bases at V and 2 bases at J; junction bases unmatched: 7.

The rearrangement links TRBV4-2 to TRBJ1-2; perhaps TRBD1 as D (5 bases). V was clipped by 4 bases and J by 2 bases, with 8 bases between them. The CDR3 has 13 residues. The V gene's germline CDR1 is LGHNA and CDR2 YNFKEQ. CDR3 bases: TGTGCCAGCAGCCCACAGGCGAACTATGGCTACACCTTC. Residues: CASSPQANYGYTF.

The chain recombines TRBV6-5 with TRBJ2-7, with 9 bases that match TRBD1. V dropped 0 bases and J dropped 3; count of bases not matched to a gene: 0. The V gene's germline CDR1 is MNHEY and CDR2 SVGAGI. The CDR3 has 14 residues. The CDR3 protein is CASSYSGQGYEQYV. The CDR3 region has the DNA TGTGCCAGCAGTTACTCGGGACAGGGCTACGAGCAGTACGTC.

The CDR3 loop reads CASSLAGLESNQPQHF. Here the CDR3 DNA reads TGCGCCAGCAGCTTGGCAGGGCTGGAAAGCAATCAGCCCCAGCATTTT. The rearrangement uses TRBV5-1 and TRBJ1-5; D is possibly TRBD1 (5 bases). CDR1 SGHRS and CDR2 YFSETQ come from the germline V gene. The CDR3 loop spans 16 amino acids. The germline V and J ends were trimmed by 0 bases and 1 base, with 11 bases remaining between them. Together with reference TRBV5-1 and TRBJ1-5, the CDR3 gives the full variable domain: KAGVTQTPRYLIKTRGQQVTLSCSPISGHRSVSWYQQTPGQGLQFLFEYFSETQRNKGNFPGRFSGRQFSNSRSEMNVSTLELGDSALYLCASSLAGLESNQPQHFGDGTRLSIL.

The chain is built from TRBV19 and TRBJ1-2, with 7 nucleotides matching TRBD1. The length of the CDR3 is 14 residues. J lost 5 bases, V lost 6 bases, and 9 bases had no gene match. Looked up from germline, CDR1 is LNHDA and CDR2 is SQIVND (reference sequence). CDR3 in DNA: TGTGCCAGTAGCGGACGACAGGGCCCGTATGGCTACACCTTC. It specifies CASSGRQGPYGYTF.

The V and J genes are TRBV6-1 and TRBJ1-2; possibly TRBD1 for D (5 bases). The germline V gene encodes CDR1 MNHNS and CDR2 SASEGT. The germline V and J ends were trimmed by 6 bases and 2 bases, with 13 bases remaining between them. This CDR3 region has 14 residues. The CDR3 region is CASRHKTANYGYTF. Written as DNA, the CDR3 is TGTGCCAGCAGACACAAGACAGCCAACTATGGCTACACCTTC.

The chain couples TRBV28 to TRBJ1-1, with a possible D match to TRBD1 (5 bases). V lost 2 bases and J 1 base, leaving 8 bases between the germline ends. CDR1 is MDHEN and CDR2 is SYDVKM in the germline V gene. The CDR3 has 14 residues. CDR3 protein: CASSLTGENTEAFF. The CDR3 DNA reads TGTGCCAGCAGTTTAACAGGAGAGAACACTGAAGCTTTCTTT.

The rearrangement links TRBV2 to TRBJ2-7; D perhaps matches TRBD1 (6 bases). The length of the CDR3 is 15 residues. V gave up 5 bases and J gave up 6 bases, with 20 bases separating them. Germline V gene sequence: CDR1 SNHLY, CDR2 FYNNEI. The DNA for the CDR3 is TGTGCCAGCAGTCCATCGGCCCCCACAGGGTCCGAGCAGTACGTC. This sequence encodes CASSPSAPTGSEQYV.

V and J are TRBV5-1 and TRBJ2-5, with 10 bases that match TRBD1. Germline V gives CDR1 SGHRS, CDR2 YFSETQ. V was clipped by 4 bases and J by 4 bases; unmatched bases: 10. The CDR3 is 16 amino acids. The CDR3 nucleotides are TGCGCCAGCAGCCTCTACCGGGGACAGGGGCGAGAGACCCAGTACTTC. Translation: CASSLYRGQGRETQYF. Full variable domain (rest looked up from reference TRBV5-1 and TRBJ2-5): KAGVTQTPRYLIKTRGQQVTLSCSPISGHRSVSWYQQTPGQGLQFLFEYFSETQRNKGNFPGRFSGRQFSNSRSEMNVSTLELGDSALYLCASSLYRGQGRETQYFGPGTRLLVL.

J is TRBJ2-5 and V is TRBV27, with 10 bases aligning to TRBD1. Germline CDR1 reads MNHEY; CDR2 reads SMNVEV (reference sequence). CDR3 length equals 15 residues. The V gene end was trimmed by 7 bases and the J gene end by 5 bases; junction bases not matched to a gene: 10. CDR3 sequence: CASTSPGQGLETQYF. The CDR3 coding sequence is TGTGCCAGCACCTCCCCGGGACAGGGGTTGGAGACCCAGTACTTC.

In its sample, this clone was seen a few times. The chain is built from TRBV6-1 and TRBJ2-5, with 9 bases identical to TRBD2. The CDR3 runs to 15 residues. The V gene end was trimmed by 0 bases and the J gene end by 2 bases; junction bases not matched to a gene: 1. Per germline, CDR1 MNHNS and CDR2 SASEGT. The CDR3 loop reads CASSEASGGQETQYF. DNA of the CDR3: TGTGCCAGCAGTGAAGCGAGCGGGGGGCAAGAGACCCAGTACTTC.

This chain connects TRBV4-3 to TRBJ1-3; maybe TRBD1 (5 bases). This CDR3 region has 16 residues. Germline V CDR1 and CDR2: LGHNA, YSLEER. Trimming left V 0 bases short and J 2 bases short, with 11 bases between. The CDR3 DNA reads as TGCGCCAGCAGCCAAGACGCGGCAGGGACTGGAAACACCATATATTTT. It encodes CASSQDAAGTGNTIYF.

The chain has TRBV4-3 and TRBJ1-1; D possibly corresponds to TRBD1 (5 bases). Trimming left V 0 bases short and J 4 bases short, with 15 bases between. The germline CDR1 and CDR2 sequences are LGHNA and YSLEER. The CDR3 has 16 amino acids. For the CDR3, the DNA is TGCGCCAGCAGCCAAGATTCCAGGGCGTGGGGCACTGAAGCTTTCTTT. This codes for CASSQDSRAWGTEAFF.

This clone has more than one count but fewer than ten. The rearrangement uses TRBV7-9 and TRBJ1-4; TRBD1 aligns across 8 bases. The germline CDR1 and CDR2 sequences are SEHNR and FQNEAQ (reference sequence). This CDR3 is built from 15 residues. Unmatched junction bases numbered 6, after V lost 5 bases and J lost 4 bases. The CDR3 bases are TGTGCCAGCAGCGGAACAGGGGGGATTAATGAAAAACTGTTTTTT. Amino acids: CASSGTGGINEKLFF.